The 27 T cell receptor beta chains reported below all come from one sample, sequenced in a study of identical twins. TCRdb re-called the 5' RACE reads with MiXCR, one entry per CDR3 protein. The table has just under 550,000 distinct CDR3 sequences, roughly 15% seen once. This sample also belongs to another study, concerning yellow fever vaccine responses in identical twins.

Material for sequencing was CD4+ T cells sorted from blood. These receptors all stem from a woman aged 18-29 years in good health.

This chain's CDR3 is CASSLGQGVAYEQYV. The CDR3 DNA is TGCGCCAGCAGCTTGGGACAGGGGGTTGCCTACGAGCAGTACGTC. The chain uses TRBV5-1 and TRBJ2-7; 9 positions match TRBD1. Germline V lookup: CDR1 SGHRS, CDR2 YFSETQ. The length of the CDR3 is 15 residues. Losses at the gene ends were 0 bases for V and 2 bases for J; bases not matched to a gene: 3.

Regarding this clonotype: Mismatch with germline at one junction end may stem from a read error. This chain connects TRBV20-1 to TRBJ2-1; D gene uncertain. This CDR3 is built from 16 residues. The germline CDR1 and CDR2 sequences are DFQATT and SNEGSKA (reference sequence). As DNA, the CDR3 is TGCTGTGCTAGTCTTCTGCAACTCGGCTCCTACAATGAGCAGTTCTTC. It specifies CCASLLQLGSYNEQFF.

The rearrangement joins TRBV11-2 to TRBJ2-3; TRBD2 agrees at 10 bases. The CDR3 has 16 residues. Germline CDR1 reads SGHAT; CDR2 reads FQNNGV. Trimming cost V 1 base and J 4 bases; bases outside gene matches: 5. The CDR3 region has the DNA TGTGCCAGCAGCTTAGGGGGGACTAGCGCGTCAGATACGCAGTATTTT. Amino acid sequence: CASSLGGTSASDTQYF.

V usage is TRBV29-1 and J usage is TRBJ2-3, with TRBD1 identical over 9 bases. V lost 8 bases to trimming and J lost 4 bases; unmatched junction nucleotides: 7. Germline lookup yields CDR1 SQVTM and CDR2 ANQGSEA. The CDR3 length is 13 residues. CDR3 residues: CSFGTGFADTQYF. Written as DNA, the CDR3 is TGCAGCTTCGGGACAGGGTTTGCAGATACGCAGTATTTT.

This clonotype was counted only a few times. The gene calls are TRBV14 and TRBJ2-5; possibly TRBD1 or TRBD2 for D (5 bases each). The CDR3 extends over 16 amino acids. Germline-derived CDR1 and CDR2 are SGHDN and FVKESK. V gave up 3 bases and J gave up 3 bases, with 17 bases separating them. CDR3 bases: TGTGCCAGCAGCCAGACTTACCGGGGCGGAAAAGAGACCCAGTACTTC. Amino acid sequence: CASSQTYRGGKETQYF. The full variable domain, its missing parts supplied by reference TRBV14 and TRBJ2-5, is EAGVTQFPSHSVIEKGQTVTLRCDPISGHDNLYWYRRVMGKEIKFLLHFVKESKQDESGMPNNRFLAERTGGTYSTLKVQPAELEDSGVYFCASSQTYRGGKETQYFGPGTRLLVL.

The rearrangement joins TRBV20-1 to TRBJ2-1; TRBD2 aligns across 7 bases. With 3 bases clipped from V and 1 base from J, the junction kept 3 bases outside the gene matches. This CDR3 is built from 14 residues. CDR1 DFQATT and CDR2 SNEGSKA come from the germline V gene (reference sequence). The CDR3, as DNA: TGCAGTGCTAGGGTAGCGGGTTCCTACAATGAGCAGTTCTTC. It codes for CSARVAGSYNEQFF.

Only a few counts were recorded for this clonotype. The chain employs TRBV6-5 and TRBJ2-3; D is tentatively TRBD1 or TRBD2 (6 bases each). CDR1 MNHEY and CDR2 SVGAGI come from the germline V gene. Between the trimmed V and J ends, which lost 0 bases and 5 bases, there was a span of 15 bases. CDR3 length: 16 residues. CDR3 protein: CASSYSISGGGDTQYF. CDR3 DNA sequence: TGTGCCAGCAGTTACTCGATTAGCGGAGGGGGAGATACGCAGTATTTT.

The chain employs TRBV5-1 and TRBJ1-3, with no clear D. V lost 0 bases and J 5 bases, leaving 6 bases between the germline ends. Looked up from germline, CDR1 is SGHRS and CDR2 is YFSETQ. This CDR3 spans 13 amino acids. CDR3: CASSLDERNTIYF. CDR3 sequence (DNA): TGCGCCAGCAGCTTGGATGAGCGAAACACCATATATTTT. Looking up the rest from reference TRBV5-1 and TRBJ1-3 gives the full variable domain: KAGVTQTPRYLIKTRGQQVTLSCSPISGHRSVSWYQQTPGQGLQFLFEYFSETQRNKGNFPGRFSGRQFSNSRSEMNVSTLELGDSALYLCASSLDERNTIYFGEGSWLTVV.

The genes are TRBV7-2 and TRBJ2-7, with D possibly being TRBD1 or TRBD2 (5 bases each). CDR1 and CDR2 from the germline V gene are SGHTA and FQGNSA. The CDR3 runs to 15 residues. With 5 bases removed from V and 4 bases from J, the gap between germline ends came to 18 bases. CDR3 in amino acids: CASSPHGGIGYEQYF. The DNA of the CDR3 is TGTGCCAGCAGCCCACATGGGGGTATAGGGTACGAGCAGTACTTC.

In its sample, this clonotype was seen a few times. J is TRBJ2-1 and V is TRBV12-3 or TRBV12-4; 9 bases map to TRBD1. J gave up 5 bases and V 5 bases, and 4 bases lay outside the gene matches. This CDR3 contains 14 residues. CDR3 amino acids: CASSVRDRDNEQFF. The CDR3 DNA follows: TGTGCCAGCAGTGTCCGGGACAGGGACAATGAGCAGTTCTTC.

The V call is TRBV6-5, the J call TRBJ2-3; 9 bases are shared with TRBD2. V dropped 4 bases and J dropped 4; count of bases not matched to a gene: 9. The CDR3 covers 16 residues. Germline loops: CDR1 MNHEY, CDR2 SVGAGI. In nucleotides, the CDR3 is TGTGCCAGCAGTTCCCTGACTAGCGGAAGCCCAGATACGCAGTATTTT. Its translation is CASSSLTSGSPDTQYF.

The sample holds many counts of this clonotype. The chain employs TRBV7-2 and TRBJ1-5; TRBD1 matches at 8 bases. The CDR3 sequence is 15 residues long. With 4 bases clipped from V and 5 bases from J, the junction kept 7 bases outside the gene matches. CDR1 is SGHTA and CDR2 is FQGNSA in the germline V gene. The chain's CDR3 is CASSSGQGLHQPQHF. The CDR3 DNA is TGTGCCAGCAGCTCTGGACAGGGTTTACATCAGCCCCAGCATTTT. Full variable domain (remainder filled in from reference TRBV7-2 and TRBJ1-5): GAGVSQSPSNKVTEKGKDVELRCDPISGHTALYWYRQSLGQGLEFLIYFQGNSAPDKSGLPSDRFSAERTGGSVSTLTIQRTQQEDSAVYLCASSSGQGLHQPQHFGDGTRLSIL.

The rearrangement uses TRBV7-8 and TRBJ2-3, with TRBD2 matching over 10 bases. Germline V lookup: CDR1 SGHVS, CDR2 FQNEAQ. Trimming cost V 1 base and J 4 bases; bases outside gene matches: 8. There are 17 residues in the CDR3. In DNA form, the CDR3 reads TGTGCCAGCAGCTTAGGGGTTAGCGGGAGGCTCTCAGATACGCAGTATTTT. Residues: CASSLGVSGRLSDTQYF.

V and J are TRBV12-3 or TRBV12-4 and TRBJ1-1, with D possibly being TRBD1 (6 bases). CDR3 length equals 14 residues. Between the trimmed V and J ends, which lost 6 bases and 0 bases, there was a span of 11 bases. The CDR3 spells CASRMGHLNTEAFF. For the CDR3, the DNA is TGTGCCAGCAGAATGGGACATTTGAACACTGAAGCTTTCTTT.

This clonotype has at least ten counts. J is TRBJ1-6 and V is TRBV20-1; D is ambiguous. Germline CDR1 and CDR2: DFQATT and SNEGSKA (reference sequence). The CDR3 is made up of 13 amino acids. V lost 0 bases to trimming and J lost 9 bases, with 9 bases between them. The CDR3 coding sequence is TGCAGTGCTAGAGATGTGGAGAGTTCACCCCTCCACTTT. This sequence encodes CSARDVESSPLHF.

A few counts support this clonotype. The V call is TRBV7-7, the J call TRBJ2-1, with unresolved D. This CDR3 spans 14 amino acids. Germline CDR1 is SSHAT and CDR2 is FNYEAQ (reference sequence). Trimming removed 5 bases at V and 8 bases at J, with 16 bases between. The CDR3 loop is CASSLNWVSDEQFF. The CDR3 nucleotides are TGTGCCAGCAGCCTCAACTGGGTTTCCGATGAGCAGTTCTTC. The variable domain in full, completed from reference TRBV7-7 and TRBJ2-1, reads GAGVSQSPRYKVTKRGQDVTLRCDPISSHATLYWYQQALGQGPEFLTYFNYEAQPDKSGLPSDRFSAERPEGSISTLTIQRTEQRDSAMYRCASSLNWVSDEQFFGPGTRLTVL.

This clonotype showed up just a few times. This chain connects TRBV6-2 or TRBV6-3 to TRBJ2-2, with 12 bases lining up with TRBD2. V dropped 6 bases and J dropped 7; count of bases not matched to a gene: 6. The germline CDR1 and CDR2 sequences are MNHEY and SVGEGT. The CDR3 has 15 amino acids. As DNA, the CDR3 is TGTGCCAGCAGCCCGACTAGCGGGAGCTTCGGGGAGCTGTTTTTT. Protein product: CASSPTSGSFGELFF.

In its sample, this clonotype was seen a few times. The CDR3: CASSWVSTHYEQYV. The CDR3 nucleotides are TGTGCCAGCAGCTGGGTGTCCACTCACTACGAGCAGTACGTC. This sequence joins TRBV11-2 and TRBJ2-7; D uncertain. Trimming removed 4 bases at V and 3 bases at J, with 13 bases between. The germline V gene has CDR1 SGHAT and CDR2 FQNNGV. The CDR3 loop spans 14 amino acids.

This clonotype was seen more than once but under ten times. The chain is built from TRBV27 and TRBJ1-6; 10 positions match TRBD1. This CDR3 has 15 amino acids. Germline-derived CDR1 and CDR2 are MNHEY and SMNVEV (reference sequence). J gave up 7 bases and V 1 base, and 1 base lay outside the gene matches. The CDR3 DNA sequence: TGTGCCAGCAGTTTATGGGGACAGGGGAATTCACCCCTCCACTTT. It codes for CASSLWGQGNSPLHF.

This clonotype was detected only a few times. This sequence joins TRBV9 and TRBJ1-1, with D unresolved. CDR1 is SGDLS and CDR2 is YYNGEE in the germline V gene. V lost 2 bases and J 5 bases, leaving 13 bases between the germline ends. This CDR3 is 14 amino acids long. The CDR3 protein is CASSVWGERTEAFF. The CDR3 DNA is TGTGCCAGCAGCGTCTGGGGTGAGAGAACTGAAGCTTTCTTT.

V is TRBV3-1 and J is TRBJ2-2; 9 bases line up with TRBD2. The V segment lost 7 bases and the J segment 4 bases; nucleotides outside the gene matches: 4. Germline CDR1 reads LGHDT; CDR2 reads YNNKEL (reference sequence). The CDR3 sequence is 14 residues long. The CDR3 loop reads CASTLREGTGELFF. The CDR3 DNA reads as TGTGCCAGCACCTTGCGGGAGGGCACCGGGGAGCTGTTTTTT.

The V gene is TRBV7-2, the J gene TRBJ2-5; TRBD2 agrees at 7 bases. Germline lookup yields CDR1 SGHTA and CDR2 FQGNSA. CDR3 length: 15 amino acids. The J segment lost 5 bases and the V segment lost 5 bases, leaving 11 bases of the junction unmatched. Written as DNA, the CDR3 is TGTGCCAGCAGCGCCATAGCGGGTGGGCGGGAGACCCAGTACTTC. This sequence encodes CASSAIAGGRETQYF.

The rearrangement joins TRBV5-1 to TRBJ2-1, with 10 bases fitting TRBD1. CDR3 length: 16 amino acids. The germline gives CDR1 SGHRS, CDR2 YFSETQ. V dropped 4 bases and J dropped 4; count of bases not matched to a gene: 8. The CDR3 region is CASSARTGGKYNEQFF. The CDR3 DNA reads TGCGCCAGCAGCGCCCGGACAGGGGGAAAATACAATGAGCAGTTCTTC. Supplemented by reference TRBV5-1 and TRBJ2-1, the full variable domain reads KAGVTQTPRYLIKTRGQQVTLSCSPISGHRSVSWYQQTPGQGLQFLFEYFSETQRNKGNFPGRFSGRQFSNSRSEMNVSTLELGDSALYLCASSARTGGKYNEQFFGPGTRLTVL.

The rearrangement links TRBV5-1 to TRBJ1-1; D is unresolved. The CDR3 is made up of 15 amino acids. Looked up from germline, CDR1 is SGHRS and CDR2 is YFSETQ. V was pared by 4 bases and J by 5 bases, with 18 bases between. The CDR3 loop reads CASSPGRAWGTEAFF. The CDR3 DNA reads as TGCGCCAGCAGCCCGGGGAGGGCATGGGGTACTGAAGCTTTCTTT.

V usage is TRBV12-3 or TRBV12-4 and J usage is TRBJ2-7; 12 bases align to TRBD2. CDR3 size: 17 residues. With 3 bases clipped from V and 7 bases from J, the junction kept 13 bases outside the gene matches. The CDR3: CASSFGLTSGSPWEQYF. CDR3 coding DNA: TGTGCCAGCAGTTTTGGATTGACTAGCGGGAGCCCGTGGGAGCAGTACTTC.

This chain joins TRBV7-8 and TRBJ2-5; D is tentatively TRBD1 or TRBD2 (5 bases each). Trimming shortened V by 1 base and J by 2 bases, and 20 bases separated the two germline ends. This CDR3 contains 18 residues. Looked up from germline, CDR1 is SGHVS and CDR2 is FQNEAQ. The CDR3 bases are TGTGCCAGCAGCTTAGTGGGGGTAGGACCGACCGGACAAGAGACCCAGTACTTC. It codes for CASSLVGVGPTGQETQYF. The full variable domain, rest sourced from reference TRBV7-8 and TRBJ2-5, is GAGVSQSPRYKVAKRGQDVALRCDPISGHVSLFWYQQALGQGPEFLTYFQNEAQLDKSGLPSDRFFAERPEGSVSTLKIQRTQQEDSAVYLCASSLVGVGPTGQETQYFGPGTRLLVL.

This clonotype was recorded at least ten times. The V call is TRBV5-1, the J call TRBJ2-1, with a possible D match to TRBD2 (5 bases). Germline assignment: CDR1 SGHRS and CDR2 YFSETQ. This CDR3 has 15 amino acids. V lost 0 bases to trimming and J lost 0 bases, with 7 bases between them. The CDR3, as DNA: TGCGCCAGCAGCTTGGTAGCGAGCTCCTACAATGAGCAGTTCTTC. Translated: CASSLVASSYNEQFF.